This T cell receptor (beta chain) emerged from a study of blood T cell repertoires in COVID-19. At the level of the study: There were acute and convalescent COVID-19 samples, and they came from the United States, Italy and Spain. From T cells, B-cell-depleted T cells, or PBMCs came the material, which was cDNA or gDNA.

Original methodology: Nucleated cell number was recorded as an estimate derived from reference gene primer amplification. Assay used: immunoSEQ multiplex PCR; TCRdb lists only in-frame clones, some missing. V and J calls and clone size follow that table, whereas D and trimming were derived from the DNA. Altogether around 130,000 clones are present, around 77% being singletons, with the ten largest covering 10% to 12%. Trimming removed 8 bases from V and 3 bases from J, with 10 bases in between. Germline V gives CDR1 MNHEY, CDR2 SVGAGI. This CDR3 has 13 amino acids. This clone was observed a few times.

This chain uses TRBV6-5 with TRBJ2-2; D unresolved. The receptor was isolated from a human donor in a cohort sampled during active COVID-19. The sample consisted of peripheral blood. The CDR3 loop reads CASASGYTGELFF. As DNA, the CDR3 is TGTGCCAGCGCTTCGGGTTACACCGGGGAGCTGTTTTTT.